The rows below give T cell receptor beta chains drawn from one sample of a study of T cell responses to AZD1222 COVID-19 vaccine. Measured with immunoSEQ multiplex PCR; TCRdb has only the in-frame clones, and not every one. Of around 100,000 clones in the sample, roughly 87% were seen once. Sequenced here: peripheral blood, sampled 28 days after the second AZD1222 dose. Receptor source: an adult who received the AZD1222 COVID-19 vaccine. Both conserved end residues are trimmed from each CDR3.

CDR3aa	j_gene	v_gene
ATSDLQLAGDTDTQY	TRBJ2-3	TRBV24-1
ASSLGRRELAGELF	TRBJ2-2	TRBV7-9
ASSSGGLNQPQH	TRBJ1-5	TRBV28
ASSLKALNTEAF	TRBJ1-1	TRBV7-2
ASSLGPSGRTDTQY	TRBJ2-3	TRBV7-6
ASSFLTGVDNEQY	TRBJ2-7	TRBV7-9
ASSPPGRDNSPLH	TRBJ1-6	TRBV18
ASSLGLAGPTDTQY	TRBJ2-3	TRBV3-1/TRBV3-2
AWRAATVGTF	TRBJ1-1	TRBV30
ASSFLRGGSSYNEQF	TRBJ2-1	TRBV28
ASSRDGLADNNEQF	TRBJ2-1	TRBV7-6
ASSGVQGVEAF	TRBJ1-1	TRBV5-1
ASSRGVAGVNEQF	TRBJ2-1	TRBV11-2
ASSLVPSGIATDTQY	TRBJ2-3	TRBV7-2
ASSFAGGDYEQY	TRBJ2-7	TRBV28
ASSYGSNYGYT	TRBJ1-2	TRBV5-1
ASSQEATSGGNNEQF	TRBJ2-1	TRBV4-2
ATSDSRSNSPLH	TRBJ1-6	TRBV24-1
AWSLAGMNTEAF	TRBJ1-1	TRBV30
ASSLQGQSSSYEQY	TRBJ2-7	TRBV4-1
ASRQTGGDREKLF	TRBJ1-4	TRBV4-3
ASSPGVMRDTEAF	TRBJ1-1	TRBV18
ASSLQTGTSRNEQF	TRBJ2-1	TRBV7-2
ASRRYREHTEAF	TRBJ1-1	TRBV28
ASSQEETGLGSYEQY	TRBJ2-7	TRBV14
ASSLRTSGLY	TRBJ2-3	TRBV3-1/TRBV3-2
ASEIGPGNSPLH	TRBJ1-6	TRBV28
ASSFGRSYEQY	TRBJ2-7	TRBV11-3
ASSLGLAEYNEQF	TRBJ2-1	TRBV6-2/TRBV6-3
ASSQLASGSTDTQY	TRBJ2-3	TRBV14
ASGGSGGLQPQH	TRBJ1-5	TRBV28
AISDVRYEQY	TRBJ2-7	TRBV10-3
ASSLDAGIFSGNTIY	TRBJ1-3	TRBV7-2
ASSEALGSVPTH	TRBJ1-5	TRBV2
AWSVLGGSGRAQY	TRBJ2-3	TRBV30
ASSSDFGQGGKETQY	TRBJ2-5	TRBV5-1
ASSFRPGDMNTEAF	TRBJ1-1	TRBV5-1
ASSLRTAVSYEQY	TRBJ2-7	TRBV28
ASSQAQGNEKLF	TRBJ1-4	TRBV7-8
ASTLAGDNEQF	TRBJ2-1	TRBV27
ASSLFVGLGTGQETQY	TRBJ2-5	TRBV27
ASSDRGRHSGNTIY	TRBJ1-3	TRBV3-1/TRBV3-2
ASSVAGYGELF	TRBJ2-2	TRBV9